The clone carrying this T cell receptor (beta chain) appeared many times. Its antigen is still unknown. This record belongs to a study of T cells in Graves' hyperthyroidism and ophthalmopathy. Study conclusions and caveats: Ophthalmopathy was model-predicted a median approximately six months pre-onset.

Patients having uncontrolled infection, another autoimmune disease, pregnancy or lactation were not included. Fresh 10 ml peripheral blood yielded PBMCs. The investigators amplified TCR beta CDR3 regions from RNA transcripts. The HTBI primer set was used in a first-round RT-PCR of the TCR CDR3. TCRdb re-called the multiplex PCR reads through MiXCR, storing one row per CDR3 protein. The sample lists 250,000 to 300,000 distinct CDR3 sequences, approximately 12% occurring once. Germline trimming cut 5 bases from V and 0 bases from J; bases unmatched to any gene: 8. The CDR3 runs to 17 residues. The source material was blood. This chain joins TRBV12-3 or TRBV12-4 and TRBJ2-3, with TRBD2 identical over 10 bases. This receptor was identified in a woman aged 25-40 years with Graves' hyperthyroidism that later progressed to Graves' ophthalmopathy. In nucleotides, the CDR3 is TGTGCCAGCAGTGCCACCCGACTAGCGGGTAGCACAGATACGCAGTATTTT. This encodes CASSATRLAGSTDTQYF.